This T cell receptor beta chain was recovered during a study of T cells after posttransplantation cyclophosphamide. The germline V gene has CDR1 SGHVS and CDR2 FNYEAQ. CDR3 length: 16 residues. With V trimmed by 2 bases and J by 2 bases, 4 bases remained unmatched. Sequencing used immunoSEQ multiplex PCR; TCRdb keeps in-frame clones, though not all of them. The profile covers roughly 40,000 clones, none occurring a single time. This clone was recorded many times. The V call is TRBV7-6, the J call TRBJ2-3; 10 bases fit TRBD2. The TCR comes from a woman between 45 and 60 years old in good health and a related stem cell transplant donor. The sample comprised PBMCs. In DNA, the CDR3 is TGTGCCAGCAGCTTATTTAGCGGGGGGTTCACAGATACGCAGTATTTT. Encoded protein: CASSLFSGGFTDTQYF.